The clone carrying this T cell receptor (beta chain) was seen once. These data originate in a study of OX40 agonist ivuxolimab in advanced cancers. Looked up from germline, CDR1 is SGDLS and CDR2 is YYNGEE. The CDR3 is 16 amino acids. V shed 6 bases and J shed 10 bases, with 27 bases lying between them. The repertoire was sequenced with immunoSEQ multiplex PCR; TCRdb's copy has only in-frame clones and lacks some. The data show some 70,000 clones, under 95% seen once. This rearrangement joins TRBV9 to TRBJ2-3; D is uncertain. The TCR comes from an adult with an advanced solid tumor such as melanoma, head and neck, liver or kidney cancer. Specimen: CD4+ or CD8+ T cells sorted from blood, collected in a trial of the OX40 agonist ivuxolimab. The CDR3 here is CASNKDLDSFGTPQYF. The CDR3 DNA sequence: TGTGCCAGCAATAAGGACCTAGATTCTTTCGGAACTCCGCAGTATTTT.